This TCR beta chain stems from a study of shared clonotypes between healthy human individuals. On this clone itself: Antigen: not known.

Sorted-subset replicate PCRs used about 0.2 ug of genomic DNA. This amount corresponded to 30,000 to 35,000 T cell genomes. Clones were read by immunoSEQ multiplex PCR, and TCRdb kept only the in-frame ones, dropping some. Of over a million clones in the sample, 95% to 99% were seen once. The split of CD4+ cells yielded CD45RA+ naive and CD45RA-negative memory subsets. Study results and caveats: Rarefaction exposed incomplete sorted-subset sequencing despite large depth. Only blood was sampled; tissue repertoires likely differ.

The TCR originated in a man aged 30 to 39 in good health. Sequenced: naive CD4+ T cells sorted from blood. As to subset: CD45RA+ positively selected.

Written as DNA, the CDR3 is TGTGCCAGCAGGCCAGGGGGGACAGGGGGCTTCAATGAGCAGTTCTTC. This sequence encodes CASRPGGTGGFNEQFF. The chain carries TRBV28 and TRBJ2-1; 12 nucleotides match TRBD1. The CDR3 is 16 residues long. V lost 6 bases to trimming and J lost 6 bases; unmatched junction nucleotides: 9. Germline V gives CDR1 MDHEN, CDR2 SYDVKM.